The entry below describes one T cell receptor beta chain. Its antigen is not known. The data were obtained in a study of T cell responses to AZD1222 COVID-19 vaccine. Notes on the study in general: Nearly half of spike-specific TCRs reportedly go after variant regions that carry no mutations. The donor cohort was predominantly white British with a female majority, and clonal diversity may have been underestimated. AZD1222 recipients seropositive at baseline numbered only six.

The CDR3 consists of 13 residues. The V gene lost 2 bases and the J gene lost 6 bases, with 10 bases spanning the gap. Assay used: immunoSEQ multiplex PCR; TCRdb lists only in-frame clones, some missing. The data show about 160,000 clones, 80% to 95% seen once. The V and J genes are TRBV12-3 or TRBV12-4 and TRBJ1-1; D gene unclear. Sequencing used peripheral blood, obtained 28 days after the second AZD1222 dose. The receptor's source is an adult who received the AZD1222 COVID-19 vaccine. The CDR3 DNA reads TGTGCCAGCAGTTTACGGACCCGTTCTGAAGCTTTCTTT. Protein: CASSLRTRSEAFF.